Listed here are 18 T cell receptor beta chains from one sample, sequenced in a study of blood T cell repertoires in COVID-19 (dated by TCRdb to between 2020 and 2021). Receptor amplification or capture employed the immunoSEQ multiplex PCR assay. This immuneACCESS table, as held by TCRdb, lists in-frame sequences with V and J called but not all clones. Of the missing ones, under half trace to an unresolved V gene in checked studies; the others have no known cause. This sample holds 100,000 to 150,000 clones; about 88% were observed only once. The ten largest clonotypes hold approximately 1.1% of the sample. The sequencing input was peripheral blood. All receptors come from a woman aged 80 or over with acute or convalescent COVID-19.

The rearrangement uses TRBV19 and TRBJ1-2; possible D gene TRBD1, 6 bases. Trimming stripped 2 bases from V and 8 bases from J, with 15 bases between. The CDR3 sequence is 14 residues long. Germline V gene data show CDR1 as LNHDA and CDR2 as SQIVND (reference sequence). The CDR3 DNA follows: TGTGCCAGTAGTATAACAGGGCAGGGTGGCGGCTACACCTTC. It encodes CASSITGQGGGYTF. The variable domain in full, completed from reference TRBV19 and TRBJ1-2, reads DGGITQSPKYLFRKEGQNVTLSCEQNLNHDAMYWYRQDPGQGLRLIYYSQIVNDFQKGDIAEGYSVSREKKESFPLTVTSAQKNPTAFYLCASSITGQGGGYTFGSGTRLTVV.

The chain joins TRBV29-1 to TRBJ2-3; 7 nucleotides line up with TRBD2. V lost 7 bases, J lost 5 bases, and 9 bases stayed unmatched. The CDR3 extends over 13 amino acids. Germline lookup yields CDR1 SQVTM and CDR2 ANQGSEA. The CDR3 sequence is CSARRLARDTQYF. The CDR3 nucleotides are TGCAGCGCCCGCAGACTAGCCAGAGATACGCAGTATTTT.

The gene calls are TRBV19 and TRBJ1-5; 9 bases align to TRBD1. The CDR3 spans 19 residues. The V gene's germline CDR1 is LNHDA and CDR2 SQIVND (reference sequence). After removal of 4 bases from V and 2 bases from J, the junction contained 15 bases not matched to a gene. The CDR3 coding sequence is TGTGCCAGTAGTACCCCCCAACAGGGGGCAGCCCTAGGCAATCAGCCCCAGCATTTT. This sequence encodes CASSTPQQGAALGNQPQHF.

The chain joins TRBV5-1 to TRBJ2-3; 12 bases map to TRBD2. The CDR3 loop spans 14 amino acids. J lost 6 bases, V lost 6 bases, and 5 bases had no gene match. CDR1 and CDR2 (germline): SGHRS, YFSETQ. The CDR3 region has the DNA TGCGCCAGCACGGGACTAGCGGGTACTGATACGCAGTATTTT. Protein sequence: CASTGLAGTDTQYF.

The rearrangement joins TRBV18 to TRBJ1-4, with D maybe TRBD1 (6 bases). Trimming left V 6 bases short and J 3 bases short, with 14 bases between. Germline V gene lookup returns CDR1 KGHSH and CDR2 LQKENI. The CDR3 has 15 amino acids. CDR3 DNA sequence: TGTGCCAGCTCGAAAACCGGGACACCTAATGAAAAACTGTTTTTT. Protein: CASSKTGTPNEKLFF. Full variable domain (remainder filled in from reference TRBV18 and TRBJ1-4): NAGVMQNPRHLVRRRGQEARLRCSPMKGHSHVYWYRQLPEEGLKFMVYLQKENIIDESGMPKERFSAEFPKEGPSILRIQQVVRGDSAAYFCASSKTGTPNEKLFFGSGTQLSVL.

This rearrangement joins TRBV5-8 to TRBJ2-6; 7 bases are shared with TRBD1. This CDR3 region has 15 residues. J was trimmed by 7 bases and V by 4 bases; bases with no gene match: 8. CDR1 is SGHTS and CDR2 is YDEGEE in the germline V gene. CDR3 coding DNA: TGTGCCAGCAGCCATGAGGGGGCCGTCGCCAACGTCCTGACTTTC. It encodes CASSHEGAVANVLTF.

This chain uses TRBV21-1 with TRBJ2-1; the table gives TRBD2 as D, unverified against the DNA. TRBV21-1 is a pseudogene locus. CDR3 length equals 16 residues. The CDR3 coding sequence is TGTGCCAGCAGCAAAGGGGGGAGCGGGACCGGCAATGAGCAGTTCTTC. This sequence encodes CASSKGGSGTGNEQFF.

This chain uses TRBV6-5 with TRBJ2-7, with D maybe TRBD2 (5 bases). Trimming took 4 bases from V and 3 from J, leaving 10 bases between them. This CDR3 contains 13 residues. Germline V CDR1 and CDR2: MNHEY, SVGAGI. CDR3 bases: TGTGCCAGCAGTTCGGGATCTTTCTACGAGCAGTACTTC. Protein sequence: CASSSGSFYEQYF.

V gene TRBV15 combines with J gene TRBJ2-5, with D possibly matching TRBD2 (5 bases). Looked up from germline, CDR1 is LNHNV and CDR2 is YYDKDF (reference sequence). Trimming stripped 4 bases from V and 5 bases from J, with 11 bases between. The CDR3 covers 13 residues. Here the CDR3 reads CATSTRGTETQYF. CDR3 DNA: TGTGCCACCAGCACCCGGGGTACTGAGACCCAGTACTTC.

In DNA form, the CDR3 reads TGTGCCAGTAGCGGGGACAAAAACACTGAAGCTTTCTTT. Residues: CASSGDKNTEAFF. The chain is built from TRBV19 and TRBJ1-1; the D gene is possibly TRBD1 (6 bases). Germline-derived CDR1 and CDR2 are LNHDA and SQIVND (reference sequence). CDR3 size: 13 residues. Trimming left V 6 bases short and J 2 bases short, with 10 bases between.

The rearrangement uses TRBV19 and TRBJ1-5, with TRBD1 matching 10 bases. Germline CDR1 is LNHDA and CDR2 is SQIVND (reference sequence). The CDR3 has 15 residues. After removal of 3 bases from V and 4 bases from J, the junction contained 3 bases not matched to a gene. The CDR3 sequence is CASSMGQGINQPQHF. CDR3 coding DNA: TGTGCCAGTAGTATGGGACAGGGGATTAATCAGCCCCAGCATTTT.

A single count supports this clone. The V call is TRBV28, the J call TRBJ1-2; 7 positions match TRBD1. The J segment lost 7 bases and the V segment lost 3 bases, leaving 8 bases of the junction unmatched. The CDR3 spans 14 residues. The germline V gene encodes CDR1 MDHEN and CDR2 SYDVKM. CDR3 nucleotides: TGTGCCAGCAGTTTGAGATCGAGGGGGCTTGGCTACACCTTC. It encodes CASSLRSRGLGYTF.

The J gene is TRBJ1-4, the V gene TRBV5-4, with D maybe TRBD1 (5 bases). CDR3 length: 14 residues. Germline CDR1 and CDR2: SGHNT and YYREEE (reference sequence). V was shortened by 4 bases and J by 8 bases, with 15 bases between the two germline ends. CDR3 region: CASSPGGGSEKLFF. Written as DNA, the CDR3 is TGTGCCAGCAGCCCGGGGGGAGGAAGCGAAAAACTGTTTTTT.

This clone is categorized as medium-sized. This chain joins TRBV15 and TRBJ1-1; a weak D match, TRBD1 (6 bases). CDR1 is LNHNV and CDR2 is YYDKDF in the germline V gene (reference sequence). Trimming removed 0 bases from V and 2 bases from J, with 7 bases in between. CDR3 length: 14 amino acids. DNA for the CDR3: TGTGCCACCAGCAGAGAAGGGGGAAACACTGAAGCTTTCTTT. This codes for CATSREGGNTEAFF.

The chain recombines TRBV13 with TRBJ2-3; D possibly corresponds to TRBD1 (5 bases). The CDR3 contains 16 residues. V dropped 2 bases and J dropped 5 bases, with 17 bases sitting between them. CDR1 is PRHDT, CDR2 FYEKMQ, per germline (reference sequence). CDR3 DNA sequence: TGTGCCAGCAGCTTAATGCAAGTAGGCGACAGAGATACGCAGTATTTT. Translated: CASSLMQVGDRDTQYF.

In its sample, this clone was seen once. V is TRBV6-1 and J is TRBJ2-1, with a weak D call TRBD1 (5 bases). The CDR3 spans 13 residues. Trimming left V 2 bases short and J 8 bases short, with 10 bases between. Germline CDR1 is MNHNS and CDR2 is SASEGT. CDR3 in DNA: TGTGCCAGCAGTGAAAGGAGCAGGGATGAGCAGTTCTTC. Translated, it gives CASSERSRDEQFF.

The genes are TRBV19 and TRBJ1-1; D gene ambiguous. The germline CDR1 and CDR2 sequences are LNHDA and SQIVND (reference sequence). The germline V and J ends were trimmed by 1 base and 4 bases, with 13 bases remaining between them. This CDR3 spans 15 amino acids. CDR3 residues: CASSIGPGISTEAFF. For the CDR3, the DNA is TGTGCCAGTAGTATAGGTCCAGGAATAAGCACTGAAGCTTTCTTT.

This clone was counted a single time. This chain uses TRBV5-4 with TRBJ2-1; D gene uncertain. V shed 2 bases and J shed 8 bases, with 11 bases lying between them. Germline values: CDR1 SGHNT, CDR2 YYREEE (reference sequence). The CDR3 has 13 residues. CDR3 bases: TGTGCCAGCAGCTTAACTATATTCGATGAGCAGTTCTTC. This sequence encodes CASSLTIFDEQFF.